A selection of T cell receptor beta chains follows, all from one sample in a study of TIL therapy for anti-PD-1-resistant metastatic lung cancer. Profiled with immunoSEQ multiplex PCR; TCRdb holds only in-frame clones, not every one. This repertoire shows about 52,000 clones, approximately 79% found once; its top ten account for 4.5% to 5.5%. Sample: blood, taken at baseline. The receptors were sampled from a woman aged 30-79 years with non-small cell lung cancer. CDR3s include the opening cysteine and the closing phenylalanine or tryptophan. Clone size is given for some rows only: seen once, a few or many times, or a class if the clone is expanded.

TRBV4-1 | once | CASSEPGQRNTEAFF
TRBV5-5 | . | CASSHRTALGETQYF
TRBV5-4 | . | CASSSGGLAAGELFF
TRBV6-1 | . | CASSETSGYKPGANVLTF
TRBV28 | . | CASSKFGQPQHF
TRBV9 | . | CASSVGAGGVETQYF
TRBV2 | . | CASSAGTGAASAQYF
TRBV28 | . | CASSTAGQGHGYTF
TRBV5-6 | . | CASSLGGEWSYEQYF
TRBV7-6 | . | CASRDLEGNNSPLHF
TRBV2 | . | CASSGNSGVQETQYF
TRBV5-6 | . | CATSGVDINEAFF
TRBV13 | . | CASRAGNRATGELFF
TRBV9 | . | CASGVLSSGIGEQFF
TRBV19 | . | CASKPYRDTDTQYF
TRBV28 | . | CASRQDRATEAFF
TRBV4-1 | . | CASSQGWGAYSEQYF